The source of this T cell receptor (beta chain) is a study of blood T cell repertoires in COVID-19. Study in general: The United States, Italy and Spain provided the acute and convalescent COVID-19 samples. T cells, B-cell-depleted T cells, or PBMCs provided the cDNA or gDNA that served as material.

Generated by immunoSEQ multiplex PCR, the TCRdb table keeps only in-frame clones and is missing some. The sample holds some 460,000 clones, roughly 87% seen once. Living in 24 US areas, the participants were between roughly 18 and 89 years of age. Cohorts were assigned according to the clinical history that participants reported. This clone was recorded once. With 3 bases removed from V and 5 bases from J, the gap between germline ends came to 13 bases. The CDR3 has 14 amino acids. Germline V CDR1 and CDR2: WNHNN, SYGVQD (reference sequence). This TCR was sampled from a woman under 30 with acute COVID-19. Sequences were obtained from PBMCs or T cells enriched from blood (not recorded which). The rearrangement uses TRBV10-1 and TRBJ1-1, with D perhaps TRBD1 (5 bases). CDR3 bases: TGCGCCAGCAGTGACGGCAGGGCAGGGACTGAAGCTTTCTTT. As protein: CASSDGRAGTEAFF.